The rows below give T cell receptor beta chains drawn from one sample of a study of T cell responses to AZD1222 COVID-19 vaccine. The repertoire was sequenced with immunoSEQ multiplex PCR; TCRdb's copy has only in-frame clones and lacks some. The repertoire holds around 130,000 clones, with approximately 93% as singletons. Sample: peripheral blood, taken on day 0 of AZD1222 vaccination. The receptors were gathered from an adult in good health. Each CDR3 is given with its conserved first and last residue. The D gene is left open where the match is weak. For some rows the clone size is stated as once, few or many, or as a class when expanded; others skip it.

clone_size: NA
j_call: TRBJ2-4
v_call: TRBV27
d_call: TRBD1
cdr3_aa: CASSWGQGMVSIQYF
cdr3_nt: TGTGCCAGCAGTTGGGGACAGGGGATGGTTTCCATTCAGTACTTC

clone_size: NA
j_call: TRBJ1-2
v_call: TRBV5-5
d_call: NA
cdr3_aa: CASTPDSDYGYTF
cdr3_nt: TGTGCCAGCACCCCGGACAGTGACTATGGCTACACCTTC

clone_size: NA
j_call: TRBJ1-2
v_call: TRBV29-1
d_call: NA
cdr3_aa: CSVAGYYGYTF
cdr3_nt: TGCAGCGTGGCCGGGTACTATGGCTACACCTTC

clone_size: NA
j_call: TRBJ1-4
v_call: TRBV5-6
d_call: NA
cdr3_aa: CASSSSGLATNEKLFF
cdr3_nt: TGTGCCAGCAGCTCATCGGGCCTTGCAACTAATGAAAAACTGTTTTTT

clone_size: NA
j_call: TRBJ2-4
v_call: TRBV5-1
d_call: TRBD2
cdr3_aa: CASSPWVAGVKNIQYF
cdr3_nt: TGCGCCAGCAGCCCTTGGGTAGCGGGAGTCAAAAACATTCAGTACTTC

clone_size: NA
j_call: TRBJ1-1
v_call: TRBV10-3
d_call: NA
cdr3_aa: CAISEGGDGSEAFF
cdr3_nt: TGTGCCATCAGTGAAGGGGGGGACGGGTCTGAAGCTTTCTTT

clone_size: NA
j_call: TRBJ1-1
v_call: TRBV7-9
d_call: NA
cdr3_aa: CASSLLDSLNTEAFF
cdr3_nt: TGTGCCAGCAGCTTACTCGACAGTCTGAACACTGAAGCTTTCTTT

clone_size: NA
j_call: TRBJ1-5
v_call: TRBV28
d_call: TRBD1
cdr3_aa: CASSLWTGSVMSNQPQHF
cdr3_nt: TGTGCCAGCAGTTTATGGACAGGGTCGGTGATGAGCAATCAGCCCCAGCATTTT

clone_size: NA
j_call: TRBJ2-1
v_call: TRBV29-1
d_call: TRBD2
cdr3_aa: CSVEALPGLAGGGSYNEQFF
cdr3_nt: TGCAGCGTTGAAGCTCTTCCGGGACTAGCGGGAGGGGGATCCTACAATGAGCAGTTCTTC

clone_size: NA
j_call: TRBJ1-1
v_call: TRBV7-2
d_call: TRBD1
cdr3_aa: CASSLAGGDREAFF
cdr3_nt: TGTGCCAGCAGCTTAGCGGGAGGGGACAGGGAGGCTTTCTTT

clone_size: few
j_call: TRBJ1-1
v_call: TRBV10-3
d_call: NA
cdr3_aa: CAISESAPGAGTEAFF
cdr3_nt: TGTGCCATCAGTGAGTCGGCTCCCGGGGCCGGGACTGAAGCTTTCTTT

clone_size: NA
j_call: TRBJ1-5
v_call: TRBV15
d_call: NA
cdr3_aa: CATSSGVQGQPQHF
cdr3_nt: TGTGCCACCAGCAGTGGTGTGCAGGGGCAGCCCCAGCATTTT

clone_size: NA
j_call: TRBJ2-5
v_call: TRBV7-9
d_call: TRBD2
cdr3_aa: CASSSPTSGRGETQYF
cdr3_nt: TGTGCCAGCAGCTCACCGACTAGCGGGAGAGGGGAGACCCAGTACTTC

clone_size: NA
j_call: TRBJ1-1
v_call: TRBV5-1
d_call: NA
cdr3_aa: CASSPEGWAEAFF
cdr3_nt: TGCGCCAGCAGCCCGGAGGGCTGGGCTGAAGCTTTCTTT

clone_size: NA
j_call: TRBJ1-5
v_call: TRBV28
d_call: NA
cdr3_aa: CASSTKLDGPSNQPQHF
cdr3_nt: TGTGCCAGCAGTACAAAATTGGACGGACCTAGCAATCAGCCCCAGCATTTT

clone_size: NA
j_call: TRBJ2-1
v_call: TRBV11-2
d_call: TRBD2
cdr3_aa: CASSPLGTSGDGEQFF
cdr3_nt: TGTGCCAGCAGCCCACTTGGGACTAGCGGCGATGGGGAGCAGTTCTTC

clone_size: NA
j_call: TRBJ1-1
v_call: TRBV29-1
d_call: NA
cdr3_aa: CSVQMNTEAFF
cdr3_nt: TGCAGCGTTCAGATGAACACTGAAGCTTTCTTT

clone_size: NA
j_call: TRBJ2-3
v_call: TRBV19
d_call: TRBD2
cdr3_aa: CASSIGAGGPIDTQYF
cdr3_nt: TGTGCCAGTAGTATCGGAGCGGGAGGGCCAATAGATACGCAGTATTTT

clone_size: once
j_call: TRBJ2-7
v_call: TRBV11-1
d_call: NA
cdr3_aa: CASSFSYEQYF
cdr3_nt: TGTGCCAGCAGCTTCTCCTACGAGCAGTACTTC

clone_size: NA
j_call: TRBJ2-3
v_call: TRBV5-4
d_call: TRBD2
cdr3_aa: CASTPNGGRTDTQYF
cdr3_nt: TGTGCCAGCACTCCTAACGGCGGGAGGACAGATACGCAGTATTTT

clone_size: NA
j_call: TRBJ2-3
v_call: TRBV18
d_call: NA
cdr3_aa: CASSPPVLNTQYF
cdr3_nt: TGTGCCAGCTCACCTCCAGTGCTCAATACGCAGTATTTT

clone_size: NA
j_call: TRBJ2-5
v_call: TRBV11-3
d_call: NA
cdr3_aa: CATETYAETQYF
cdr3_nt: TGTGCCACCGAGACCTACGCGGAGACCCAGTACTTC

clone_size: NA
j_call: TRBJ2-1
v_call: TRBV5-4
d_call: TRBD2
cdr3_aa: CASSRGLAGGNEQFF
cdr3_nt: TGTGCCAGCAGCCGAGGACTAGCGGGAGGAAATGAGCAGTTCTTC

clone_size: NA
j_call: TRBJ2-7
v_call: TRBV11-2
d_call: TRBD1
cdr3_aa: CASSPIRGSGYEQYF
cdr3_nt: TGTGCCAGCAGCCCCATCAGGGGGTCCGGTTACGAGCAGTACTTC

clone_size: NA
j_call: TRBJ1-2
v_call: TRBV28
d_call: NA
cdr3_aa: CASSPPGTGYGYTF
cdr3_nt: TGTGCCAGCAGTCCCCCCGGGACGGGCTATGGCTACACCTTC

clone_size: NA
j_call: TRBJ1-2
v_call: TRBV9
d_call: NA
cdr3_aa: CASSVVNSYGYTF
cdr3_nt: TGTGCCAGCAGCGTAGTCAACAGCTATGGCTACACCTTC

clone_size: NA
j_call: TRBJ1-2
v_call: TRBV2
d_call: NA
cdr3_aa: CASSEGRGLPLYGYTF
cdr3_nt: TGTGCCAGCAGTGAGGGCAGGGGATTACCTCTCTATGGCTACACCTTC

clone_size: NA
j_call: TRBJ2-1
v_call: TRBV7-8
d_call: NA
cdr3_aa: CASSLERSIEQFF
cdr3_nt: TGTGCCAGCAGCTTAGAGCGGAGCATTGAGCAGTTCTTC

clone_size: NA
j_call: TRBJ1-2
v_call: TRBV30
d_call: NA
cdr3_aa: CAWSGGGPTYGYTF
cdr3_nt: TGTGCCTGGAGCGGCGGCGGGCCTACCTATGGCTACACCTTC

clone_size: NA
j_call: TRBJ2-3
v_call: TRBV6-5
d_call: TRBD2
cdr3_aa: CASRTLAGETDTQYF
cdr3_nt: TGTGCCAGCAGAACACTAGCGGGAGAGACAGATACGCAGTATTTT

clone_size: NA
j_call: TRBJ1-1
v_call: TRBV24-1
d_call: NA
cdr3_aa: CATSEGGRNTEAFF
cdr3_nt: TGTGCCACCAGTGAGGGAGGACGGAACACTGAAGCTTTCTTT

clone_size: NA
j_call: TRBJ2-6
v_call: TRBV6-5
d_call: TRBD1
cdr3_aa: CASSSPRGIGANVLTF
cdr3_nt: TGTGCCAGCAGTTCCCCCAGGGGGATTGGGGCCAACGTCCTGACTTTC

clone_size: NA
j_call: TRBJ1-1
v_call: TRBV6-5
d_call: NA
cdr3_aa: CASSSRPVANTEAFF
cdr3_nt: TGTGCCAGCAGTTCCCGCCCGGTAGCCAACACTGAAGCTTTCTTT

clone_size: once
j_call: TRBJ2-6
v_call: TRBV7-6
d_call: NA
cdr3_aa: CASSSGYSGANVLTF
cdr3_nt: TGTGCCAGCAGCTCCGGATACTCTGGGGCCAACGTCCTGACTTTC

clone_size: once
j_call: TRBJ2-3
v_call: TRBV2
d_call: NA
cdr3_aa: CASGLSTDTQYF
cdr3_nt: TGTGCCAGCGGCCTCAGCACAGATACGCAGTATTTT

clone_size: NA
j_call: TRBJ1-2
v_call: TRBV19
d_call: NA
cdr3_aa: CASSTTIGRTSNYGYTF
cdr3_nt: TGTGCCAGTAGCACTACGATAGGACGGACTTCTAACTATGGCTACACCTTC

clone_size: NA
j_call: TRBJ2-1
v_call: TRBV9
d_call: NA
cdr3_aa: CASSVEFGDNEQFF
cdr3_nt: TGTGCCAGCAGCGTAGAATTCGGTGACAATGAGCAGTTCTTC

clone_size: NA
j_call: TRBJ2-5
v_call: TRBV12-1
d_call: NA
cdr3_aa: CASSFLDAGLKETQYF
cdr3_nt: TGTGCCAGCAGCTTTCTTGATGCCGGCCTCAAAGAGACCCAGTACTTC

clone_size: NA
j_call: TRBJ1-4
v_call: TRBV5-8
d_call: NA
cdr3_aa: CASRWFTGPATNEKLFF
cdr3_nt: TGTGCCAGCAGGTGGTTTACAGGGCCTGCAACTAATGAAAAACTGTTTTTT

clone_size: NA
j_call: TRBJ2-7
v_call: TRBV4-3
d_call: TRBD1
cdr3_aa: CASSQDLQGVLYEQYF
cdr3_nt: TGCGCCAGCAGCCAGGACCTACAGGGGGTCCTCTACGAGCAGTACTTC

clone_size: NA
j_call: TRBJ2-2
v_call: TRBV5-1
d_call: NA
cdr3_aa: CASSLARETNTGELFF
cdr3_nt: TGCGCCAGCAGCTTGGCGCGGGAAACGAACACCGGGGAGCTGTTTTTT

clone_size: NA
j_call: TRBJ1-2
v_call: TRBV6-5
d_call: NA
cdr3_aa: CASQPAVNYGYTF
cdr3_nt: TGTGCCAGCCAACCAGCGGTTAACTATGGCTACACCTTC

clone_size: once
j_call: TRBJ2-3
v_call: TRBV5-1
d_call: TRBD1
cdr3_aa: CASRETGRDTQYF
cdr3_nt: TGCGCCAGCAGGGAGACAGGGCGGGATACGCAGTATTTT